This is a list of T cell receptor beta chains from one sample in a study of cytomegalovirus exposure and HLA in healthy donors. Repertoires were generated with immunoSEQ multiplex PCR, while TCRdb's copy carries only in-frame clones and drops some. The table includes 100,000 to 150,000 clones, roughly 82% detected once. Sequenced material: PBMCs. The receptor set was obtained from a boy younger than 18 in good health and CMV-seronegative. Each CDR3 is given with its conserved first and last residue. Fields, in order: J gene, V gene, CDR3 protein.

TRBJ1-2,TRBV7-9,CASSLIGDRDGYTF
TRBJ2-3,TRBV5-1,CASSAGSSRTDTQYF
TRBJ2-7,TRBV6-5,CASSYGQVGEQYF
TRBJ1-1,TRBV30,CAWRWTSEAFF
TRBJ1-3,TRBV14,CASSHDLGSSGNTIYF
TRBJ2-5,TRBV5-6,CASSTGIRSETQYF
TRBJ2-6,TRBV2,CASIAYSGANVLTF
TRBJ2-7,TRBV9,CASSGGLAGGPYEQYF
TRBJ2-3,TRBV5-1,CASSISTDTQYF
TRBJ1-1,TRBV7-9,CASSKTGQGGTEAFF
TRBJ2-7,TRBV28,CASSLGDRTYEQYF
TRBJ1-2,TRBV7-9,CASSPDSNYGYTF
TRBJ2-7,TRBV2,CASSSSRDRVGLSVYEQYF
TRBJ2-5,TRBV7-2,CASSPDSGRETQYF
TRBJ2-7,TRBV11-2,CASSLARGQAYEQYF
TRBJ1-4,TRBV6-6,CASSLLGPTNEKLFF
TRBJ1-1,TRBV5-4,CASSFGEETEAFF
TRBJ2-7,TRBV12-5,CASGTGTSGSGQYF
TRBJ1-1,TRBV2,CASSAGTTNTEAFF
TRBJ2-1,TRBV5-1,CASSSGTSLNEQFF
TRBJ2-7,TRBV4-3,CASSQSLGLAGREQYF
TRBJ2-1,TRBV5-5,CASSLRESYNEQFF
TRBJ2-1,TRBV29-1,CSVGGPSYNEQFF
TRBJ2-1,TRBV4-1,CASSRSSGPSYNEQFF
TRBJ2-5,TRBV20-1,CSGEGQGTQYF
TRBJ1-2,TRBV6-4,CANTLTRQDRRGYTF
TRBJ2-5,TRBV19,CASSIKGLAAGTQYF
TRBJ2-3,TRBV7-3,CASSSTGGGISGRKADTQYF
TRBJ2-7,TRBV27,CASSLTAGGLYEQYF
TRBJ1-5,TRBV6-1,CGRGGQGGGQPQHF
TRBJ1-2,TRBV30,CAWSQGANYGYTF
TRBJ2-5,TRBV7-9,CASSSFGETQYF
TRBJ2-6,TRBV4-1,CASSQDRSSGANVLTF